These 8 T cell receptor beta chains were all obtained from the same sample, sequenced in a study of memory CD4+ T cells and cytomegalovirus serostatus. The data were produced by immunoSEQ multiplex PCR, yet TCRdb's version contains in-frame clones alone and is incomplete. Of tens of thousands of clones listed, about 81% are singletons. The sort gate was single viable CD3+CD4+CD8-CD45RO+ cells for memory CD4+ T cells. The source material was memory CD4+ T cells from blood. All receptors derive from an adult in good health and CMV-seronegative.

The V call is TRBV5-1, the J call TRBJ2-3; D assignment may be TRBD1 or TRBD2 (5 bases each). Trimming stripped 1 base from V and 5 bases from J, with 14 bases between. Looked up from germline, CDR1 is SGHRS and CDR2 is YFSETQ. CDR3 length: 15 residues. CDR3 DNA: TGCGCCAGCAGCTTGACAGGCGGTCGGGGAGATACGCAGTATTTT. It yields the protein CASSLTGGRGDTQYF.

The V call is TRBV25-1, the J call TRBJ1-1, with TRBD1 matching 7 bases. The CDR3 is made up of 17 amino acids. Germline V gives CDR1 MGHDK, CDR2 SYGVNS. V lost 4 bases and J lost 4; bases outside the gene matches: 15. For the CDR3, the DNA is TGTGCCAGCAGTGGGACCGTAGGGGGCGCGGGGGGCACTGAAGCTTTCTTT. It translates to CASSGTVGGAGGTEAFF. The entire variable domain, with the rest obtained from reference TRBV25-1 and TRBJ1-1, is as follows: EADIYQTPRYLVIGTGKKITLECSQTMGHDKMYWYQQDPGMELHLIHYSYGVNSTEKGDLSSESTVSRIRTEHFPLTLESARPSHTSQYLCASSGTVGGAGGTEAFFGQGTRLTVV.

This clone appeared once. This chain joins TRBV5-1 and TRBJ1-3; a possible D gene is TRBD1 (6 bases). The CDR3 has 14 residues. Trimming stripped 3 bases from V and 3 bases from J, with 10 bases between. Germline lookup yields CDR1 SGHRS and CDR2 YFSETQ. Written as DNA, the CDR3 is TGCGCCAGCAGCTCGGACAGCATTGGAAACACCATATATTTT. This sequence encodes CASSSDSIGNTIYF.

This clone was picked up a small number of times. Other nucleotide sequences from this sample produce the same CDR3. This chain connects TRBV6-1 to TRBJ2-5; D gene uncertain. The germline CDR1 and CDR2 sequences are MNHNS and SASEGT. CDR3 length equals 14 residues. Deletions cut 1 base from V and 5 bases from J, with 11 bases between. The CDR3 loop is CASSEDPGRETQYF. As DNA, the CDR3 is TGTGCCAGCAGTGAAGATCCGGGCCGGGAGACCCAGTACTTC.

The chain uses TRBV7-9 and TRBJ2-5; D remains unclear. The V end was cut by 5 bases, the J end by 5 bases, with 15 bases between. The germline V gene encodes CDR1 SEHNR and CDR2 FQNEAQ (reference sequence). The CDR3 is 14 residues long. The CDR3 is CASSARTEGETQYF. CDR3 nucleotides: TGTGCCAGCAGCGCCAGGACCGAAGGGGAGACCCAGTACTTC. Full variable domain (remainder filled in from reference TRBV7-9 and TRBJ2-5): DTGVSQNPRHKITKRGQNVTFRCDPISEHNRLYWYRQTLGQGPEFLTYFQNEAQLEKSRLLSDRFSAERPKGSFSTLEIQRTEQGDSAMYLCASSARTEGETQYFGPGTRLLVL.

This clone was found once. The chain carries TRBV7-2 and TRBJ2-3, with 10 bases fitting TRBD2. The V gene end was trimmed by 5 bases and the J gene end by 5 bases; junction bases not matched to a gene: 7. This CDR3 spans 15 amino acids. From germline, CDR1 is SGHTA and CDR2 FQGNSA. The CDR3 DNA is TGTGCCAGCAGCCTTACTAGCGGGAAGCAAGATACGCAGTATTTT. Residues: CASSLTSGKQDTQYF.

The chain employs TRBV7-2 and TRBJ1-1; the D gene is possibly TRBD1 (5 bases). Deletions cut 5 bases from V and 1 base from J, with 11 bases between. The CDR3 is 14 residues long. Looked up from germline, CDR1 is SGHTA and CDR2 is FQGNSA. The chain's CDR3 is CASSHATGNTEAFF. The CDR3 DNA follows: TGTGCCAGCAGCCACGCTACAGGGAACACTGAAGCTTTCTTT.

V is TRBV2 and J is TRBJ2-2; no clear D. The V and J ends lost 7 bases and 2 bases respectively, with 14 bases between them. The CDR3 loop spans 15 amino acids. CDR1 SNHLY and CDR2 FYNNEI come from the germline V gene. CDR3 nucleotide sequence: TGTGCCAGCACTGTGTCGGACGCAAACACCGGGGAGCTGTTTTTT. Amino acids: CASTVSDANTGELFF.